These 2 T cell receptor beta chains came from one sample sequenced in a study of T cells in localized non-small cell lung cancer. Here immunoSEQ multiplex PCR was the method, and the copy in TCRdb shows in-frame clones only, minus some. Here the sample spans around 2,700 clones, around 32% being singletons. The sequences come from lung tumor tissue, collected before any cancer treatment. The receptors come from a man aged 40 to 70 with stage I lung adenocarcinoma.

This chain connects TRBV28 to TRBJ2-3; D is uncertain. CDR1 is MDHEN, CDR2 SYDVKM, per germline. Trimming took off 4 bases at V and 1 base at J, with 12 bases between the two ends. The length of the CDR3 is 15 residues. This CDR3 is CASSSPIRGTDTQYF. The DNA of the CDR3 is TGTGCCAGCAGTTCCCCCATTAGGGGCACAGATACGCAGTATTTT.

The rearrangement joins TRBV19 to TRBJ1-5; 9 bases match TRBD1. Trimming at V came to 7 bases and at J to 6 bases, leaving 10 bases not matched to a gene. Per the germline V gene, CDR1 is LNHDA and CDR2 is SQIVND (reference sequence). The CDR3 has 15 residues. The CDR3 loop is CASKSGQGIVQPQHF. For the CDR3, the DNA is TGTGCCAGTAAATCGGGACAGGGAATTGTTCAGCCCCAGCATTTT.